A single sample gave rise to the 32 T cell receptor beta chains below, sequenced in a study of T-cell memory formation after mild COVID-19 (dated by TCRdb to about 2021). Receptor libraries were prepared by 5' RACE. Sequenced using an Illumina NovaSeq 6000. TCRdb's own reprocessing of the public reads used fastp at Q25 and MiXCR and kept productive beta chains. Identical CDR3 protein sequences are pooled into one entry, listed with their most common genes and DNA. The sample has 400,000 or so distinct CDR3 sequences on record, approximately 21% of them singletons. The ten largest account for around 12% of the sample. Input material: PBMCs or a T cell subset sorted from them (not recorded which). These receptor sequences come from an adult woman who had mild COVID-19 (a few samples of this study predate the infection). The sample titles of this study are shuffled in the database, so cell type and time point are left out; the donor was told from shared clones.

The rearrangement joins TRBV12-3 or TRBV12-4 to TRBJ1-2, with a tentative D call TRBD1 (5 bases). CDR3 length: 15 amino acids. Trimming left V 3 bases short and J 2 bases short, with 13 bases between. The CDR3 region is CASSFRQLQNYGYTF. The CDR3 region has the DNA TGTGCCAGCAGTTTCAGACAGCTCCAGAACTATGGCTACACCTTC.

V and J are TRBV4-3 and TRBJ2-7; possibly TRBD2 for D (5 bases). Germline CDR1 reads LGHNA; CDR2 reads YSLEER. Trimming took 4 bases from V and 5 from J, leaving 15 bases between them. The CDR3 runs 14 residues. The CDR3 protein is CASSLGLEPNEQYF. DNA of the CDR3: TGCGCCAGCAGCCTAGGACTGGAACCTAACGAGCAGTACTTC.

This clonotype has a handful of counts. This chain uses TRBV9 with TRBJ2-3; D uncertain. The germline V gene encodes CDR1 SGDLS and CDR2 YYNGEE. Trimming cost V 0 bases and J 3 bases, with 8 bases left between them. The CDR3 loop spans 14 amino acids. This CDR3 reads CASSVDLITDTQYF. DNA of the CDR3: TGTGCCAGCAGCGTAGATCTTATTACAGATACGCAGTATTTT.

The chain recombines TRBV28 with TRBJ2-2; D is unresolved. This CDR3 region has 12 residues. The germline V gene has CDR1 MDHEN and CDR2 SYDVKM. V gave up 5 bases and J gave up 6 bases, with 7 bases separating them. For the CDR3, the DNA is TGTGCCAGCAGTCCCACGGCCGGGGAGCTGTTTTTT. Encoded protein: CASSPTAGELFF.

The chain couples TRBV7-3 to TRBJ2-1, with a weak D call TRBD1 (5 bases). The CDR3 contains 14 residues. Deletions cut 1 base from V and 7 bases from J, with 11 bases between. Germline V gene lookup returns CDR1 SGHTA and CDR2 FQGTGA. The CDR3 DNA sequence: TGTGCCAGCAGCTTAAATCAGCAGGGAAATGAGCAGTTCTTC. It translates to CASSLNQQGNEQFF.

V is TRBV7-8 and J is TRBJ1-5; no definite D call. This CDR3 spans 16 amino acids. The V gene lost 1 base and the J gene lost 5 bases, with 15 bases spanning the gap. Germline V gene lookup returns CDR1 SGHVS and CDR2 FQNEAQ. In DNA form, the CDR3 reads TGTGCCAGCAGCTTAGTCAGCCACCAAAAAGATCAGCCCCAGCATTTT. The encoded protein is CASSLVSHQKDQPQHF.

The chain employs TRBV5-1 and TRBJ2-5; D gene unclear. The V gene lost 2 bases and the J gene lost 2 bases, with 7 bases spanning the gap. Germline CDR1 SGHRS, CDR2 YFSETQ. This CDR3 has 13 residues. CDR3: CASSFDGQETQYF. The CDR3 bases are TGCGCCAGCAGCTTTGATGGGCAAGAGACCCAGTACTTC.

This clonotype was detected a few times. The rearrangement links TRBV12-3 or TRBV12-4 to TRBJ1-1, with TRBD1 matching over 8 bases. The CDR3 runs to 12 residues. The J segment lost 8 bases and the V segment lost 5 bases, leaving 4 bases of the junction unmatched. CDR3 DNA: TGTGCCAGCAGTCACGGACAGGGAGAAGCTTTCTTT. Amino acids: CASSHGQGEAFF.

The chain is built from TRBV12-3 or TRBV12-4 and TRBJ1-1, with a weak D call TRBD1 (5 bases). This CDR3 is 13 amino acids long. V lost 4 bases to trimming and J lost 7 bases, with 13 bases between them. CDR3: CASSSSTRVEAFF. The CDR3 nucleotides read TGTGCCAGCAGTTCAAGTACCAGGGTTGAAGCTTTCTTT.

This chain links TRBV5-1 with TRBJ1-1; the D gene is possibly TRBD1 (5 bases). The CDR3 runs to 15 residues. Germline CDR1 reads SGHRS; CDR2 reads YFSETQ. V was shortened by 0 bases and J by 5 bases, with 14 bases between the two germline ends. CDR3 nucleotide sequence: TGCGCCAGCAGCTTGGAATGGGGCTCTGGGACTGAAGCTTTCTTT. Translated: CASSLEWGSGTEAFF. Based on the CDR3 plus reference TRBV5-1 and TRBJ1-1, the full variable domain is KAGVTQTPRYLIKTRGQQVTLSCSPISGHRSVSWYQQTPGQGLQFLFEYFSETQRNKGNFPGRFSGRQFSNSRSEMNVSTLELGDSALYLCASSLEWGSGTEAFFGQGTRLTVV.

In its sample, this clonotype was seen a few times. This chain connects TRBV7-2 to TRBJ1-3; no firm D call. The CDR3 has 12 residues. V was trimmed by 2 bases and J by 5 bases, leaving 4 bases between them. CDR1 and CDR2 from the germline V gene are SGHTA and FQGNSA. CDR3 region: CASSLQRNTIYF. For the CDR3, the DNA is TGTGCCAGCAGCTTACAGCGAAACACCATATATTTT.

This clonotype was detected a few times. V usage is TRBV5-1 and J usage is TRBJ1-5; D might be TRBD1 (5 bases). The germline CDR1 and CDR2 sequences are SGHRS and YFSETQ. V lost 4 bases to trimming and J lost 4 bases, with 12 bases between them. CDR3 length: 14 residues. CDR3 DNA sequence: TGCGCCAGCAGCCCCGACAGTCTTAATCAGCCCCAGCATTTT. Translated: CASSPDSLNQPQHF.

This chain connects TRBV6-6 to TRBJ2-1; no firm D call. The ends were cut back, 2 bases at V and 0 bases at J, with 5 bases in the middle. From germline, CDR1 is MNHNY and CDR2 SVGAGI (reference sequence). The CDR3 loop spans 14 amino acids. The CDR3 DNA reads as TGTGCCAGCAGTTACAAGGTCTCCTACAATGAGCAGTTCTTC. Its protein is CASSYKVSYNEQFF.

This clonotype was recorded at least ten times. V gene TRBV5-6 combines with J gene TRBJ1-3; no clear D gene. The V gene's germline CDR1 is SGHDT and CDR2 YYEEEE. The CDR3 sequence is 14 residues long. Trimming removed 0 bases at V and 0 bases at J, with 4 bases between. The CDR3: CASSLVSSGNTIYF. Written as DNA, the CDR3 is TGTGCCAGCAGCTTGGTAAGCTCTGGAAACACCATATATTTT.

This clonotype has at least ten counts. The J gene is TRBJ2-7, the V gene TRBV18; D is perhaps TRBD2 (6 bases). This CDR3 has 12 amino acids. Per the germline V gene, CDR1 is KGHSH and CDR2 is LQKENI. V lost 2 bases and J lost 4, with 6 bases in between. For the CDR3, the DNA is TGTGCCAGCTCACCAGGGGGGTACGAGCAGTACTTC. Amino acid sequence: CASSPGGYEQYF. Complete variable domain (other parts from reference TRBV18 and TRBJ2-7): NAGVMQNPRHLVRRRGQEARLRCSPMKGHSHVYWYRQLPEEGLKFMVYLQKENIIDESGMPKERFSAEFPKEGPSILRIQQVVRGDSAAYFCASSPGGYEQYFGPGTRLTVT.

This clonotype has just a few counts. The chain has TRBV19 and TRBJ2-3; TRBD2 aligns across 8 bases. Germline V gene sequence: CDR1 LNHDA, CDR2 SQIVND (reference sequence). The CDR3 sequence is 17 residues long. Trimming removed 5 bases from V and 4 bases from J; junction bases left unmatched: 14. This CDR3 is CASSLPPASGSPDTQYF. The CDR3 bases are TGTGCCAGTAGTTTACCCCCGGCTAGCGGGTCCCCAGATACGCAGTATTTT.

The table lists this clonotype with a few counts. The chain couples TRBV7-6 to TRBJ2-5; no definite D call. CDR3 size: 15 residues. Germline values: CDR1 SGHVS, CDR2 FNYEAQ. Trimming shortened V by 1 base and J by 2 bases, and 11 bases separated the two germline ends. CDR3 nucleotide sequence: TGTGCCAGCAGCTTAGGTCTTCCCCCACAAGAGACCCAGTACTTC. Translation gives CASSLGLPPQETQYF.

The V call is TRBV6-6, the J call TRBJ2-3; 10 nucleotides align to TRBD1. The CDR3 covers 16 residues. The germline V gene has CDR1 MNHNY and CDR2 SVGAGI (reference sequence). V dropped 5 bases and J dropped 1; count of bases not matched to a gene: 6. CDR3 sequence reads: CASSTGQGWGTDTQYF. The CDR3 coding sequence is TGTGCCAGCAGTACGGGACAGGGGTGGGGCACAGATACGCAGTATTTT.

The J gene is TRBJ2-1, the V gene TRBV12-3 or TRBV12-4; 11 bases are shared with TRBD1. This CDR3 comprises 16 residues. Trimming took 1 base from V and 4 from J; bases not matched to a gene: 3. The CDR3 nucleotides read TGTGCCAGCAGTTTAGGGACAGGGGGCAAATACAATGAGCAGTTCTTC. Translating it yields CASSLGTGGKYNEQFF.

The chain couples TRBV5-5 to TRBJ2-1; possibly TRBD1 or TRBD2 for D (5 bases each). The germline CDR1 and CDR2 sequences are SGHKS and YYEKEE (reference sequence). Trimming took off 2 bases at V and 8 bases at J, with 17 bases between the two ends. The CDR3 has 15 residues. CDR3 DNA sequence: TGTGCCAGCAGCTTCCGGGACCCCCCAATTGATGAGCAGTTCTTC. Amino acids: CASSFRDPPIDEQFF. Variable domain in full (rest from reference TRBV5-5 and TRBJ2-1): DAGVTQSPTHLIKTRGQQVTLRCSPISGHKSVSWYQQVLGQGPQFIFQYYEKEERGRGNFPDRFSARQFPNYSSELNVNALLLGDSALYLCASSFRDPPIDEQFFGPGTRLTVL.

This clonotype has more than one count but fewer than ten. The V and J genes are TRBV29-1 and TRBJ2-2; D gene unclear. V gave up 7 bases and J gave up 5 bases, with 17 bases separating them. This CDR3 region has 14 residues. CDR1 and CDR2 (germline): SQVTM, ANQGSEA. In DNA form, the CDR3 reads TGCAGCGCTACTCCAACTACGGCGACCGGGGAGCTGTTTTTT. It translates to CSATPTTATGELFF.

This clonotype was found a few times. V is TRBV27 and J is TRBJ2-1; 8 bases fit TRBD1. Germline V gene lookup returns CDR1 MNHEY and CDR2 SMNVEV (reference sequence). CDR3 length equals 17 residues. The J segment lost 6 bases and the V segment lost 3 bases, leaving 13 bases of the junction unmatched. DNA for the CDR3: TGTGCCAGCAGTTTGCAGGGGGCTAATTATTATAGCAATGAGCAGTTCTTC. It translates to CASSLQGANYYSNEQFF.

This clonotype was observed at least ten times. This sequence joins TRBV5-1 and TRBJ2-5; 8 bases match TRBD1. The J segment lost 5 bases and the V segment lost 5 bases, leaving 5 bases of the junction unmatched. From germline, CDR1 is SGHRS and CDR2 YFSETQ. The CDR3 is 13 residues long. DNA for the CDR3: TGCGCCAGCAGTAAGGACAGGGCGGAGACCCAGTACTTC. It codes for CASSKDRAETQYF.

This clonotype was seen a few times. The gene calls are TRBV4-1 and TRBJ2-5; maybe TRBD2 (5 bases). The germline V gene has CDR1 MGHRA and CDR2 YSYEKL. The V end lost 1 base, the J end lost 5 bases, and 20 bases lay between the germline ends. The CDR3 loop spans 17 amino acids. Here the CDR3 DNA reads TGCGCCAGCAGCCAAGCGAAGAAGGCCGTGGAGGTGGAGACCCAGTACTTC. Translating it yields CASSQAKKAVEVETQYF.

This sequence joins TRBV20-1 and TRBJ2-7; 8 positions match TRBD2. V lost 1 base to trimming and J lost 3 bases; unmatched junction nucleotides: 11. The germline gives CDR1 DFQATT, CDR2 SNEGSKA (reference sequence). This CDR3 region has 16 residues. CDR3 loop: CSARALEAGVIYEQYF. The CDR3 region has the DNA TGCAGTGCTAGAGCCCTCGAAGCGGGAGTGATCTACGAGCAGTACTTC.

The chain is built from TRBV12-2 and TRBJ2-3. TRBV12-2 is given as a pseudogene. The CDR3 consists of 14 residues. The CDR3 loop reads CASRLVDVADTQYF. The CDR3 nucleotides are TGTGCGAGTCGCTTAGTAGATGTCGCAGATACGCAGTATTTT.

The chain recombines TRBV4-3 with TRBJ2-1; TRBD1 is a possible D gene (5 bases). CDR1 LGHNA and CDR2 YSLEER come from the germline V gene. Trimming left V 0 bases short and J 7 bases short, with 13 bases between. This CDR3 has 15 amino acids. Here the CDR3 reads CASSQEGLPWNEQFF. CDR3 in DNA: TGCGCCAGCAGCCAAGAGGGGCTACCTTGGAATGAGCAGTTCTTC.

This clonotype was picked up a small number of times. The chain links TRBV12-3 or TRBV12-4 to TRBJ2-5; D possibly corresponds to TRBD1 (5 bases). The CDR3 is made up of 15 amino acids. V shed 5 bases and J shed 5 bases, with 18 bases lying between them. The CDR3 DNA follows: TGTGCCAGCAGTCATTTAAAGGGGATCGGGGAGACCCAGTACTTC. It translates to CASSHLKGIGETQYF.

This clonotype was seen repeatedly, ten times or more. The CDR3 DNA follows: TGTGCCAGCAGCCAAGGGGGGTACGAGCAGTACTTC. Its protein product is CASSQGGYEQYF. The chain employs TRBV3-1 and TRBJ2-7, with D possibly being TRBD1 or TRBD2 (5 bases each). Trimming removed 1 base from V and 4 bases from J, with 5 bases in between. The CDR3 spans 12 residues. Germline V gene data show CDR1 as LGHDT and CDR2 as YNNKEL (reference sequence).

Only a few counts were recorded for this clonotype. The chain carries TRBV20-1 and TRBJ2-7; D unclear. The ends were cut back, 7 bases at V and 2 bases at J, with 12 bases in the middle. CDR3 length: 12 amino acids. Germline values: CDR1 DFQATT, CDR2 SNEGSKA (reference sequence). The CDR3: CSVHTAPYEQYF. CDR3 coding DNA: TGCAGTGTTCATACCGCTCCCTACGAGCAGTACTTC.

The chain uses TRBV6-5 and TRBJ2-3, with D maybe TRBD1 (5 bases). CDR1 is MNHEY and CDR2 is SVGAGI in the germline V gene. The CDR3 runs to 13 residues. V lost 4 bases to trimming and J lost 4 bases, with 9 bases between them. The CDR3 coding sequence is TGTGCCAGCAGTTTGTACAGGTCAGATACGCAGTATTTT. This sequence encodes CASSLYRSDTQYF.

This clonotype was observed a few times. This rearrangement joins TRBV11-2 to TRBJ2-1; D tentatively fits TRBD1 or TRBD2 (6 bases each). The CDR3 is 15 residues long. Germline loops: CDR1 SGHAT, CDR2 FQNNGV. Trimming stripped 0 bases from V and 2 bases from J, with 8 bases between. The CDR3 here is CASSLEGGAYNEQFF. The DNA of the CDR3 is TGTGCCAGCAGCTTAGAGGGGGGCGCCTACAATGAGCAGTTCTTC.